This TCR beta chain was sequenced during a study of radiation and T cells in renal cell carcinoma. TCRdb's table, derived via immunoSEQ multiplex PCR, lists solely in-frame clones and lacks some. This table holds roughly 78,000 clones, 82% found once. Time point defined: blood 2 weeks post-SBRT. Treatment here: 15 Gy SBRT to primary tumor, nephrectomy 4 weeks later. With V trimmed by 8 bases and J by 5 bases, 6 bases remained unmatched. CDR1 and CDR2 (germline): GTSNPN, SVGIG (reference sequence). The CDR3 sequence is 14 residues long. The J gene is TRBJ1-6, the V gene TRBV30; 10 nucleotides agree with TRBD1. This sequence originates from a man aged 60 to 75 with renal cell carcinoma. The material was blood, obtained from a patient whose treatment included radiotherapy and nephrectomy. The CDR3 bases are TGTGCCGTCGGACAGGGGGGAGATAATTCACCCCTCCACTTT. Amino acid sequence: CAVGQGGDNSPLHF.